The TCR beta chain described here comes from a study of blood T cells in healthy people across ages. Next came a second PCR, run for roughly 6 to 11 cycles, which used a sample-barcoded 5' primer along with a J-beta primer mix. TCRdb reprocessed the 5' RACE reads via MiXCR and lists one record per CDR3 protein. The sample carries some 690,000 distinct CDR3 sequences, 22% recorded once. The germline gives CDR1 SGHRS, CDR2 YFSETQ. V was pared by 9 bases and J by 2 bases, with 20 bases between. The CDR3 runs 15 residues. The chain joins TRBV5-1 to TRBJ2-5; D might be TRBD2 (5 bases). Source material: blood. This sequence originates from a man between 65 and 85 years old in good health. CDR3 loop: CATRFGVRRQETQYF. In DNA, the CDR3 is TGCGCCACCCGCTTCGGGGTACGTCGGCAAGAGACCCAGTACTTC.